Described below is a single T cell receptor beta chain sequence and its context. Its antigen is currently unknown. This sample was included in a study of shared clonotypes between healthy human individuals. Study conclusions and caveats: Only blood was sampled, and tissue TCR repertoires likely differ from blood ones. Clonotype sharing among donors was expected to depend on sequencing depth.

CD4+ cells underwent separation, giving CD45RA+ naive and CD45RA-negative memory subsets. The CDR3 has 14 amino acids. Trimming took 0 bases from V and 9 from J; bases not matched to a gene: 5. Germline CDR1 and CDR2: ENHRY and SYGVKD. Assay: immunoSEQ multiplex PCR; the TCRdb copy retains only in-frame clones and omits some. The sample holds some 360,000 clones; around 67% are singletons and the top ten take about 9.4%. The V call is TRBV10-3, the J call TRBJ1-2; 9 nucleotides agree with TRBD1. This clonotype was obtained from a man younger than 40 in good health. The sequencing sample was made of memory CD4+ T cells sorted from blood. As to subset: CD45RA-negative fraction. CDR3 in amino acids: CAISESRDRARYTF. For the CDR3, the DNA is TGTGCCATCAGTGAGTCCCGGGACAGGGCCCGCTACACCTTC.